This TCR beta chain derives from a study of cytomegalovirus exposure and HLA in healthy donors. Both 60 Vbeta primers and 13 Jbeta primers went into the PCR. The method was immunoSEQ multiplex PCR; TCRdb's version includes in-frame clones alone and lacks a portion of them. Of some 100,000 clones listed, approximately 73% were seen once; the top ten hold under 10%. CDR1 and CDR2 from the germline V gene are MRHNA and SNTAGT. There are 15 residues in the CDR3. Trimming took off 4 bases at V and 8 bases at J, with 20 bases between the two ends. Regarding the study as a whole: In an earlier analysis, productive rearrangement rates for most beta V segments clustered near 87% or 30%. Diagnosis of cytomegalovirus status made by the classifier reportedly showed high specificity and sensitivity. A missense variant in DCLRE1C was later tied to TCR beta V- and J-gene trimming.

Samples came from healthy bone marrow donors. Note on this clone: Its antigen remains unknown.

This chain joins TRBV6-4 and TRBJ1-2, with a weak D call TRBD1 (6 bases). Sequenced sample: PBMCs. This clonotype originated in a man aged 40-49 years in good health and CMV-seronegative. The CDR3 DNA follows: TGTGCCAGCAGTGTTTCCCGGACACAGGGTTTGGGCTACACCTTC. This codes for CASSVSRTQGLGYTF.